This T cell receptor beta chain was captured in a study of human T cells and chemical hapten exposure. As for the study in general: The sensitizer, 2% DPC, was used on approximately 2 cm by approximately 2 cm of upper inner arm skin.

As to time point: pre-sensitization, week 0. As to treatment: therapeutic diphenylcyclopropenone sensitization with weekly scalp DPC. TCRdb independently ran MiXCR on the RACE reads; one entry per CDR3 protein. The sample shows 35,000 to 50,000 distinct CDR3 sequences, approximately 10% of them seen only once. There are 16 residues in the CDR3. V lost 1 base to trimming and J lost 2 bases, with 17 bases between them. Germline V gene data show CDR1 as DFQATT and CDR2 as SNEGSKA (reference sequence). The V and J genes are TRBV20-1 and TRBJ1-1, with a tentative D call TRBD1 (6 bases). The origin of this receptor is a young man with alopecia areata. Some clones in this sample may be carry-over from other donors' samples. This specimen was whole blood, taken in connection with sensitization to the hapten diphenylcyclopropenone (DPC). The CDR3 reads CSARVRGRFLNTEAFF. In DNA form, the CDR3 reads TGCAGTGCTAGAGTCAGGGGTCGGTTTCTTAACACTGAAGCTTTCTTT.